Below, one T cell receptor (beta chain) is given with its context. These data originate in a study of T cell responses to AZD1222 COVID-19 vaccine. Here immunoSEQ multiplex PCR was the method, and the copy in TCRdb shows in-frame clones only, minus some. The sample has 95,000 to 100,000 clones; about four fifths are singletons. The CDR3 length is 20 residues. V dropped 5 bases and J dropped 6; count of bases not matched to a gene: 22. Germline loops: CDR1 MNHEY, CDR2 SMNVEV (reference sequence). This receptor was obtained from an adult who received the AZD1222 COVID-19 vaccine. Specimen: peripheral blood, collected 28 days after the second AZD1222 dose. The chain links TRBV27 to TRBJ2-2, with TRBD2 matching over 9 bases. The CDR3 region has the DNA TGTGCCAGCAGTCCGGAGGGGTTAGCGGGGGCCGGGAGGGTTTCCGGGGAGCTGTTTTTT. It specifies CASSPEGLAGAGRVSGELFF.